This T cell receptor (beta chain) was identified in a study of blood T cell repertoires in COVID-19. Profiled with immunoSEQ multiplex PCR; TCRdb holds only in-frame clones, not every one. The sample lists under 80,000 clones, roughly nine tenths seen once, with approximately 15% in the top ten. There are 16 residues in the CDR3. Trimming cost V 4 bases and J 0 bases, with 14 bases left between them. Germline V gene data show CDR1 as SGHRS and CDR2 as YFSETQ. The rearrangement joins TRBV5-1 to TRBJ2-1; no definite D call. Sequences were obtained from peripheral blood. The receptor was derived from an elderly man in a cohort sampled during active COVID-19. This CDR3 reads CASSLSPISSYNEQFF. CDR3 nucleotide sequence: TGCGCCAGCAGCCTAAGCCCAATAAGCTCCTACAATGAGCAGTTCTTC.